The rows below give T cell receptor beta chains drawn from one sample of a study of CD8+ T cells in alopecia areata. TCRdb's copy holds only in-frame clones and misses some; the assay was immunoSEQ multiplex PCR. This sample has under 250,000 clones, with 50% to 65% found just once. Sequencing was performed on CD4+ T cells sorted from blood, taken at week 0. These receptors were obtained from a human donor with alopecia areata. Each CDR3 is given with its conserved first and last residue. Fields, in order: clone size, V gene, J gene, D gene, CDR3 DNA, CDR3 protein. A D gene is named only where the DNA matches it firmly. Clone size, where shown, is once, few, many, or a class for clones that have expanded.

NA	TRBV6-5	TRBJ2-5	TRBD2	TGTGCCAGCAGTTACAACCCGGGACTAGCGGGAGTTCAGTACTTC	CASSYNPGLAGVQYF
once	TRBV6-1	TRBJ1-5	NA	TGTGCCAGCTCCAATCAGCCCCAGCATTTT	CASSNQPQHF
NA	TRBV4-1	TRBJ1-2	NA	TGCGCCAGCAGCCAGGCGCGACCGCGACAGCTGAACTATGGCTACACCTTC	CASSQARPRQLNYGYTF
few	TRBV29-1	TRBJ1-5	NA	TGCAGCGCCCTCTGGGGACACAATCAGCCCCAGCATTTT	CSALWGHNQPQHF
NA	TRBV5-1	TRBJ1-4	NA	TGCGCCAGCAGCTTGTTGTCAACTAATGAAAAACTGTTTTTT	CASSLLSTNEKLFF
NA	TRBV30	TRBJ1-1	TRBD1	TGTGCCTGGCGGGGACAGGGATTGATCGGAACTTTCTTT	CAWRGQGLIGTFF
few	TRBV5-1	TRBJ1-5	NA	TGCGCCAGCAGCCTGACAGGACTAGAGGAGCCCCAGCATTTT	CASSLTGLEEPQHF
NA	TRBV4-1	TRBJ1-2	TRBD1	TGCGCCAGCAGCCATCCCGGGACAGGGATCTATGGCTACACCTTC	CASSHPGTGIYGYTF
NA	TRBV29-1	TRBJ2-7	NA	TGCAGCGTTGAACAGGCCTACGAGCAGTACTTC	CSVEQAYEQYF
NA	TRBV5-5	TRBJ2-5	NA	TGTGCCAGCAGCTTTCAGCAAGAGACCCAGTACTTC	CASSFQQETQYF
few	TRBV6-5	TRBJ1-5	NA	TGTGCCAGCAGTGAGGTCCAGAGCAATCAGCCCCAGCATTTT	CASSEVQSNQPQHF
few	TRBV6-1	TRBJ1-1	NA	TGTGCCAGCAGTTCATTCAGGAACACTGAAGCTTTCTTT	CASSSFRNTEAFF
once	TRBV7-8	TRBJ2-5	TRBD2	TGTGCCAGCAGCTTAGTGCGACTAGCGGGGGCTAACCAAGAGACCCAGTACTTC	CASSLVRLAGANQETQYF
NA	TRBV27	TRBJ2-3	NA	TGTGCCAGCAGTTTATCTCCGAGGGCCGCCCCAGATACGCAGTATTTT	CASSLSPRAAPDTQYF
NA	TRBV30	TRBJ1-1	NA	TGTGCCTGGAGTGTAGACACTGAAGCTTTCTTT	CAWSVDTEAFF
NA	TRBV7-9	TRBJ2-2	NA	TGTGCCAGCAGCTTTCAGGGGAAATTGAGCACCGGGGAGCTGTTTTTT	CASSFQGKLSTGELFF
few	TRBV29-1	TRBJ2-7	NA	TGCAGCGTTGGGAAACTCTTAGCGTCCGACGAGCAGTACTTC	CSVGKLLASDEQYF
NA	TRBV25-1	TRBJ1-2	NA	TGTGCCAGCAAGAGAGGGGATGGCTATGGCTACACCTTC	CASKRGDGYGYTF
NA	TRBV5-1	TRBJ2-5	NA	TGCGCCAGCAGACTTGAAGAGACCCAGTACTTC	CASRLEETQYF
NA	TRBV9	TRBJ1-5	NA	TGTGCCAGCAGCCGGGACGGCAATCAGCCCCAGCATTTT	CASSRDGNQPQHF
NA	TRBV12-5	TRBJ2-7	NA	TGTGCTAGTGGTTTGGAGACCGACCCCTACGAGCAGTACTTC	CASGLETDPYEQYF
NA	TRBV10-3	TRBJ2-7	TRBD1	TGTGCCATCAGTGAGCCGCGGACAGGGTCCTACGAGCAGTACTTC	CAISEPRTGSYEQYF
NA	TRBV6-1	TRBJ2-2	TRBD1	TGTGCCAGCAGTGAAGTGTGGACAGGGAAGACCGGGGAGCTGTTTTTT	CASSEVWTGKTGELFF
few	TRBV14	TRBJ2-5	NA	TGTGCCAGCAGCCAAGTGAGCAGGGAGGTCCAGTACTTC	CASSQVSREVQYF
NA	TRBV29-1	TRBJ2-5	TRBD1	TGCAGCGTAGAGACAGGGGCTAAAGAGACCCAGTACTTC	CSVETGAKETQYF
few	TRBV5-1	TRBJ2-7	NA	TGCGCCAGCAGGTATCAGGAGGGGCCAGGGTACGAGCAGTACTTC	CASRYQEGPGYEQYF
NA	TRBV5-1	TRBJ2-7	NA	TGCGCCAGCAGCTTGAAATCCGGAGGCGAGCAGTACTTC	CASSLKSGGEQYF
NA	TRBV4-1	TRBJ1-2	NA	TGCGCCAGCAGCCAACAGGACTATGGCTACACCTTC	CASSQQDYGYTF
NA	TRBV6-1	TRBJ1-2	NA	TGTGCCAGCAGATGGTTTGGCTACACCTTC	CASRWFGYTF
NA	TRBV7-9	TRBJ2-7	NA	TGTGCCAGCAGCCCCCGCCACGAGCAGTACTTC	CASSPRHEQYF
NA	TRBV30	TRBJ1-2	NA	TGTGCCTGGAGTGTACCCATCTATGGCTACACCTTC	CAWSVPIYGYTF
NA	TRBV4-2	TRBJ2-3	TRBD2	TGTGCCAGCAGCCAAGGGCCCGGGGGGGCCACAGATACGCAGTATTTT	CASSQGPGGATDTQYF
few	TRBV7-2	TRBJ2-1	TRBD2	TGTGCCAGCAGCCCTAGGACTAGCACCAATGAGCAGTTCTTC	CASSPRTSTNEQFF
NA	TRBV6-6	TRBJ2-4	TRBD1	TGTGCCAGCGGCCGGGATCGGGACAGGGATAGCATTCAGTACTTC	CASGRDRDRDSIQYF
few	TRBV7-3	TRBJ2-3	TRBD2	TGTGCCAGCAGCTTCTCACTAGCGGGAAGAGATACGCAGTATTTT	CASSFSLAGRDTQYF
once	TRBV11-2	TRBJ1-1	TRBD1	TGTGCCAGCAGCTTGGGGGACAGGGGAACTGAAGCTTTCTTT	CASSLGDRGTEAFF
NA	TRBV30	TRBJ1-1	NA	TGTGCCTGGAGTCGTCGGCGAGGGGTGAACACTGAAGCTTTCTTT	CAWSRRRGVNTEAFF
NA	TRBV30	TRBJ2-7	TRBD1	TGTGCCTGGAGTGTAAAGGGGGCGAACGAGCAGTACTTC	CAWSVKGANEQYF
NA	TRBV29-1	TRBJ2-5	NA	TGCAGCGTCCTTGCTGGAGAGATTAAGAATGACCAGTACTTC	CSVLAGEIKNDQYF
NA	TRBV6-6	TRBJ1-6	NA	TGTGCCACCGAGTTCGGAGGAGGTTCACCCCTCCACTTT	CATEFGGGSPLHF
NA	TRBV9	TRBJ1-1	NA	TGTGCCAGCAGCGTAGCGGGCAGGATGAACACTGAAGCTTTCTTT	CASSVAGRMNTEAFF
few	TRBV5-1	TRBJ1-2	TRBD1	TGCGCCAGCAGCTTGGACAGGGGTATGGGTGGCTACACCTTC	CASSLDRGMGGYTF
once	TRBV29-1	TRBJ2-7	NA	TGCAGCGTCCAAACCGGAACAGGGGGGGCCTACGAGCAGTACTTC	CSVQTGTGGAYEQYF
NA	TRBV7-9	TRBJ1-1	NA	TGTGCCAGCAGCTTAGGGTCCTCGGGGGACACTGAAGCTTTCTTT	CASSLGSSGDTEAFF
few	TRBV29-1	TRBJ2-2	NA	TGCAGCGTTGGGGGACGTTCGGTTGAAACCGGGGAGCTGTTTTTT	CSVGGRSVETGELFF
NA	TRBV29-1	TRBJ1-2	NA	TGCAGCGTGGGGGGGACCTCAGATGTCATCTATGGCTACACCTTC	CSVGGTSDVIYGYTF
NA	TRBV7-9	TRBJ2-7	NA	TGTGCCAGCAGCTCCGGAGGGGGTATTGGGTCCTACGAGCAGTACTTC	CASSSGGGIGSYEQYF
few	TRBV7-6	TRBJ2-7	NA	TGTGCCAGCAGCTTAGCGCAGACGTACGAGCAGTACTTC	CASSLAQTYEQYF
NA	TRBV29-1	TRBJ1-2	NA	TGCAGCGTTGACTGGGGGCGCGGGTCTGGCTATGGCTACACCTTC	CSVDWGRGSGYGYTF
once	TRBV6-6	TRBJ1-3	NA	TGTGCCAGCAGTAAACGGGACTCTGGAAACACCATATATTTT	CASSKRDSGNTIYF
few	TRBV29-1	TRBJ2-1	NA	TGCAGCGTTGAAGATCTTCGCGTGGTCGGTCCCTACAATGAGCAGTTCTTC	CSVEDLRVVGPYNEQFF
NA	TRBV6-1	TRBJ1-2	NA	TGTGCCAGCAGGGGCGGAGGAGGTGGCTACACCTTC	CASRGGGGGYTF
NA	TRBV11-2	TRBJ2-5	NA	TGTGCCAGCAGCTTGGATCAAGAGACCCAGTACTTC	CASSLDQETQYF
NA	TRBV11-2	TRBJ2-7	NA	TGTGCCAGCAGCCCACAAACCGAGCAGTACTTC	CASSPQTEQYF
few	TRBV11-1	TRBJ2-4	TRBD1	TGTGCCAGCAGCCCCCAGGGGGCGGGAGCCAAAAACATTCAGTACTTC	CASSPQGAGAKNIQYF
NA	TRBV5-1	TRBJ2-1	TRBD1	TGCGCCAGCAGCCGGGGACAGGGCTCCTACAATGAGCAGTTCTTC	CASSRGQGSYNEQFF